Listed below are T cell receptor beta chains from one sample, sequenced in a study of blood T cells in healthy people across ages. One entry per CDR3 protein results from TCRdb running MiXCR on the 5' RACE reads. The sample shows around 1,700,000 distinct CDR3 sequences, about 30% of them seen only once. Material: blood. The receptor set was obtained from a woman aged 25 to 39 in good health. Each CDR3 is given with its conserved first and last residue. Each record gives: V gene, J gene, D gene, clone size, CDR3 DNA, CDR3 protein. A D gene is named only where the DNA matches it firmly. Only part of the rows carry a size: once, few, many, or a class if the clone is expanded.

V: TRBV20-1; J: TRBJ2-5; D: -; size: -; DNA: TGCAGTGCTCCCATAATGTTGCGGGCCAAGCAGTACTTC; CDR3: CSAPIMLRAKQYF
V: TRBV7-6; J: TRBJ2-3; D: -; size: -; DNA: TGTGCCAGCAGCTTAAGGGCGTCTAACACAGATACGCAGTATTTT; CDR3: CASSLRASNTDTQYF
V: TRBV6-5; J: TRBJ1-2; D: TRBD1; size: many; DNA: TGTGCCAGCAGTCAATCCCGGGACAGCCGTAACTATGGCTACACCTTC; CDR3: CASSQSRDSRNYGYTF
V: TRBV7-9; J: TRBJ2-1; D: TRBD1; size: few; DNA: TGTGCCAGCAGCCCTGCCCCGACAGGGGGTCCGGGCAATGAGCAGTTCTTC; CDR3: CASSPAPTGGPGNEQFF
V: TRBV6-6; J: TRBJ1-1; D: -; size: few; DNA: TGTGCCAGCAGCACCCTAGCGAACACTGAAGCTTTCTTT; CDR3: CASSTLANTEAFF
V: TRBV9; J: TRBJ1-5; D: -; size: -; DNA: TGTGCCAGCAGCGCACTCCCCAGGGATAGCAATCAGCCCCAGCATTTT; CDR3: CASSALPRDSNQPQHF
V: TRBV19; J: TRBJ1-1; D: -; size: -; DNA: TGTGCCAGTAGTATTCAGGCAGGCCTGAACACTGAGGCTTTCTTT; CDR3: CASSIQAGLNTEAFF
V: TRBV4-1; J: TRBJ2-7; D: -; size: -; DNA: TGCGCCAGCAGCCAAAGGACCCGCTACGAGCAGTACTTC; CDR3: CASSQRTRYEQYF
V: TRBV10-3; J: TRBJ2-7; D: -; size: many; DNA: TGTGCCATCAGCTCCCTAGCGCCGGGCCTCTACGAGCAGTACTTC; CDR3: CAISSLAPGLYEQYF
V: TRBV6-2/TRBV6-3; J: TRBJ1-2; D: -; size: -; DNA: TGTGCCAGCAGTTACTCCACAATGGACTACACCTTC; CDR3: CASSYSTMDYTF
V: TRBV10-3; J: TRBJ1-1; D: -; size: -; DNA: TGTGCCATCAGTGCCGCGGAGGGCGGTGGGACTGAAGCTTTCTTT; CDR3: CAISAAEGGGTEAFF
V: TRBV6-2/TRBV6-3; J: TRBJ2-1; D: TRBD1; size: few; DNA: TGTGCCAGCAGTTACCCGACAGGGTACGGATCCTACAATGAGCAGTTCTTC; CDR3: CASSYPTGYGSYNEQFF
V: TRBV24-1; J: TRBJ1-5; D: TRBD1; size: -; DNA: TGTGCCACCAGTGATTACTCCGGGACAGGGCCAAATAGCAATCAGCCCCAGCATTTT; CDR3: CATSDYSGTGPNSNQPQHF
V: TRBV4-3; J: TRBJ2-2; D: -; size: few; DNA: TGCGCCAGCAGCCAAGATCGGGGGTCAGGCACCGGGGAGCTGTTTTTT; CDR3: CASSQDRGSGTGELFF
V: TRBV24-1; J: TRBJ2-1; D: TRBD2; size: many; DNA: TGTGCCACCAGTGAAAGCGGGGGTTTTTACAATGAGCAGTTCTTC; CDR3: CATSESGGFYNEQFF
V: TRBV27; J: TRBJ2-5; D: TRBD1; size: -; DNA: TGTGCCAGCAGACGACGGGGGACAGGGTACCAAGAGACCCAGTACTTC; CDR3: CASRRRGTGYQETQYF
V: TRBV3-1; J: TRBJ2-5; D: -; size: -; DNA: TGTGCCAGCAGCCCGATCCGACCCAAGCGGCCTAAGGAAGAGACCCAGTACTTC; CDR3: CASSPIRPKRPKEETQYF
V: TRBV6-2/TRBV6-3; J: TRBJ2-1; D: TRBD2; size: many; DNA: TGTGCCAGCAGTCTACTAGCGGGGGGACTTTACAATGAGCAGTTCTTC; CDR3: CASSLLAGGLYNEQFF
V: TRBV11-2; J: TRBJ2-2; D: -; size: -; DNA: TGTGCCAGCAGCTTATCCGTCGGCTCTGGCGGGGAGCTGTTTTTT; CDR3: CASSLSVGSGGELFF
V: TRBV20-1; J: TRBJ2-2; D: -; size: -; DNA: TGCAGTGCTAGAGTACAGGCCGGGGAGCTGTTTTTT; CDR3: CSARVQAGELFF